This T cell receptor beta chain came from a study of OX40 agonist ivuxolimab in advanced cancers. For the study at large: Patients' therapy was ivuxolimab, an antibody that acts as an agonist of OX40 (CD134). Males comprised 70% to 85% of the group, whose mean age was approximately 62 years (range about 20 to 90). Study findings and constraints: On average, CD8+ T cells showed a greater number of expanded clones than CD4+. Clones of CD4+ and CD8+ blood T cells grew by week 6 at doses of 0.1 to 3.0 mg/kg.

The CDR3 covers 16 residues. V was pared by 4 bases and J by 3 bases, with 19 bases between. Germline V lookup: CDR1 SGHNT, CDR2 YYREEE (reference sequence). Only in-frame clones appear in the TCRdb table, and some are missing; sequencing was by immunoSEQ multiplex PCR. The sample lists over 60,000 clones, approximately 80% occurring once. Comment on this clone: The antigen is unknown.

The sequencing here drew on CD4+ or CD8+ T cells sorted from blood, taken in a trial of the OX40 agonist ivuxolimab. This chain uses TRBV5-4 with TRBJ1-1; a weak D match, TRBD1 (6 bases). The source of this sequence is an adult with an advanced solid tumor such as melanoma, head and neck, liver or kidney cancer. The CDR3 sequence is CASSPSGGAGDTEAFF. CDR3 DNA: TGTGCCAGCAGCCCTAGTGGGGGGGCAGGGGACACTGAAGCTTTCTTT.